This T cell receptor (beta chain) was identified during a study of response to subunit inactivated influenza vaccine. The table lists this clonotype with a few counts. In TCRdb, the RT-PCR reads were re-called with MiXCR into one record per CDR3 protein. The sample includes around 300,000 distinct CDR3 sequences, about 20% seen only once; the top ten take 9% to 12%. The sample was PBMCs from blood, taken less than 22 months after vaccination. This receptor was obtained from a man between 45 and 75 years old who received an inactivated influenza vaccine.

CDR3 sequence reads: CAIKLLGAGYGYTF. CDR3 in DNA: TGTGCCATCAAACTATTGGGGGCCGGCTATGGCTACACCTTC. The chain couples TRBV10-3 to TRBJ1-2; D is perhaps TRBD1 (6 bases). V was pared by 7 bases and J by 4 bases, with 16 bases between. Germline values: CDR1 ENHRY, CDR2 SYGVKD. This CDR3 comprises 14 residues.